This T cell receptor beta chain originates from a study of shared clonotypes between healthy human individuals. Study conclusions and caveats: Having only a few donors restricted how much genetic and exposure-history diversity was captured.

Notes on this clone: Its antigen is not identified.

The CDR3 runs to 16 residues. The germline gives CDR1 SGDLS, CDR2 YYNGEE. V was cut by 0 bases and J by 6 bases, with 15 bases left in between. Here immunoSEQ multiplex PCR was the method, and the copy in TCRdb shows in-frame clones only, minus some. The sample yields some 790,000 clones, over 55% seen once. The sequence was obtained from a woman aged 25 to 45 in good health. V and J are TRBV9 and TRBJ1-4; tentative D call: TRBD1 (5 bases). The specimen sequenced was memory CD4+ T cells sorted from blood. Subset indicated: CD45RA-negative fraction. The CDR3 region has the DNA TGTGCCAGCAGCGTAGGTCGGGGGACCGGGGATGAAAAACTGTTTTTT. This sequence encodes CASSVGRGTGDEKLFF.